This T cell receptor beta chain was recorded in a study of blood T cells in healthy people across ages. Per-sample yields of isolated PBMCs were at least 6 million. Germline CDR1 and CDR2: MNHNS and SASEGT. The CDR3 sequence is 12 residues long. Trimming pared 10 bases from V and 1 base from J, leaving 10 bases between. Alongside a J-beta primer mix, a sample-barcoded 5' primer served in a second PCR lasting roughly 6 to 11 cycles. One entry per CDR3 protein, called by TCRdb with MiXCR from the 5' RACE reads. The table includes under 2 million distinct CDR3 sequences, roughly a third detected once. This clonotype was seen a handful of times.

The origin of this receptor is a woman in her 30s in good health. The chain joins TRBV6-1 to TRBJ1-1; no clear D gene. Sequencing was done on a sample of blood. The CDR3 coding sequence is TGTGCCACCCGTCGGGGGAACACTGAAGCTTTCTTT. Amino acids: CATRRGNTEAFF.